The 9 T cell receptor beta chains given below trace back to one sample, sequenced in a study of blood T cell repertoires in COVID-19. This table comes from immunoSEQ multiplex PCR, and its TCRdb copy is limited to in-frame clones, with some not included. The sample shows fewer than 150,000 clones, roughly 79% of them seen only once. Material for sequencing was peripheral blood. These receptor sequences come from a human donor in a cohort sampled during active COVID-19.

The chain uses TRBV11-2 and TRBJ1-5; D gene ambiguous. The V gene's germline CDR1 is SGHAT and CDR2 FQNNGV. Deletions cut 3 bases from V and 8 bases from J, with 14 bases between. The CDR3 consists of 14 residues. The CDR3 coding sequence is TGTGCCAGCAGCTTCCCTGCAGCGGGAAAGCCCCAGCATTTT. It codes for CASSFPAAGKPQHF.

The genes are TRBV5-1 and TRBJ2-3; 8 nucleotides match TRBD2. Germline CDR1 and CDR2: SGHRS and YFSETQ. Trimming cost V 4 bases and J 2 bases; bases outside gene matches: 9. CDR3 length equals 16 residues. CDR3 residues: CASSLTGTRITDTQYF. The CDR3 DNA is TGCGCCAGCAGCCTTACCGGGACTAGAATCACAGATACGCAGTATTTT.

This sequence joins TRBV2 and TRBJ1-5; perhaps TRBD1 as D (5 bases). The V end was cut by 4 bases, the J end by 11 bases, with 15 bases between. The germline CDR1 and CDR2 sequences are SNHLY and FYNNEI. The length of the CDR3 is 13 residues. The CDR3 sequence is CASSGGDYEAQHF. Written as DNA, the CDR3 is TGTGCCAGCAGTGGGGGGGACTACGAGGCCCAGCATTTT.

V is TRBV20-1 and J is TRBJ1-2; D is undetermined. CDR3 length: 11 residues. Trimming took off 0 bases at V and 5 bases at J, with 4 bases between the two ends. From germline, CDR1 is DFQATT and CDR2 SNEGSKA (reference sequence). CDR3 sequence (DNA): TGCAGTGCTAGAGATCCTTATGGCTACACCTTC. Translation: CSARDPYGYTF.

J is TRBJ1-1 and V is TRBV5-6; D unclear. The germline V and J ends were trimmed by 1 base and 6 bases, with 19 bases remaining between them. CDR1 is SGHDT, CDR2 YYEEEE, per germline. The CDR3 is made up of 16 amino acids. The CDR3 DNA sequence: TGTGCCAGCAGCTTGTTTCGCGGAGGGTTAACACCTGAAGCTTTCTTT. This translates into CASSLFRGGLTPEAFF.

This chain connects TRBV14 to TRBJ2-3; 7 nucleotides match TRBD2. The V segment lost 1 base and the J segment 4 bases; nucleotides outside the gene matches: 11. CDR3 length equals 17 residues. CDR1 is SGHDN and CDR2 is FVKESK in the germline V gene. CDR3 loop: CASSQGRGVNTPDTQYF. DNA for the CDR3: TGTGCCAGCAGCCAAGGCCGGGGGGTAAATACCCCAGATACGCAGTATTTT. Using reference TRBV14 and TRBJ2-3 for the parts outside the CDR3, the full variable domain is EAGVTQFPSHSVIEKGQTVTLRCDPISGHDNLYWYRRVMGKEIKFLLHFVKESKQDESGMPNNRFLAERTGGTYSTLKVQPAELEDSGVYFCASSQGRGVNTPDTQYFGPGTRLTVL.

The chain is built from TRBV7-9 and TRBJ2-7; a possible D gene is TRBD2 (6 bases). V gave up 5 bases and J gave up 3 bases, with 20 bases separating them. This CDR3 is built from 16 residues. Germline loops: CDR1 SEHNR, CDR2 FQNEAQ (reference sequence). The CDR3 loop is CASSPLLGPRDYEQYF. The CDR3 DNA reads TGTGCCAGCAGCCCACTCTTGGGCCCGCGGGACTACGAGCAGTACTTC.

The chain couples TRBV10-3 to TRBJ2-7, with 11 bases lining up with TRBD1. CDR1 ENHRY and CDR2 SYGVKD come from the germline V gene. CDR3 length: 16 residues. Unmatched junction bases numbered 6, after V lost 3 bases and J lost 2 bases. CDR3 bases: TGTGCCATCAGTGAACCGGGACAGGGGGGAACCTACGAGCAGTACTTC. It is translated as CAISEPGQGGTYEQYF.

The rearrangement uses TRBV6-5 and TRBJ2-7; TRBD2 agrees at 7 bases. The germline V gene encodes CDR1 MNHEY and CDR2 SVGAGI. This CDR3 contains 11 residues. V was clipped by 6 bases and J by 4 bases; unmatched bases: 0. The DNA of the CDR3 is TGTGCCAGCAGGGGGGGGTACGAGCAGTACTTC. It translates to CASRGGYEQYF.